What follows is one T cell receptor (beta chain) and its context. Its antigen is unidentified. PCR amplification relied on 60 Vbeta primers (plus 13 Jbeta primers). Measured with immunoSEQ multiplex PCR; TCRdb has only the in-frame clones, and not every one. The table includes around 190,000 clones, about four fifths detected once. This specimen comes from a study of cytomegalovirus exposure and HLA in healthy donors. General observations from the study: The study put 150 to 200 TCR beta chains on its list as cytomegalovirus-associated.

From germline, CDR1 is LNHDA and CDR2 SQIVND (reference sequence). The junction had 4 bases not matched to a gene; V was cut back by 3 bases and J by 6 bases. This CDR3 comprises 13 residues. The sequenced material came from PBMCs. The TCR sequence derives from a woman aged 45-65 years in good health and CMV-seronegative. This chain joins TRBV19 and TRBJ2-7; 8 bases are shared with TRBD2. In DNA, the CDR3 is TGTGCCAGTAGTATCCGCGGGAGGATCGAGCAGTACTTC. Its translation is CASSIRGRIEQYF.